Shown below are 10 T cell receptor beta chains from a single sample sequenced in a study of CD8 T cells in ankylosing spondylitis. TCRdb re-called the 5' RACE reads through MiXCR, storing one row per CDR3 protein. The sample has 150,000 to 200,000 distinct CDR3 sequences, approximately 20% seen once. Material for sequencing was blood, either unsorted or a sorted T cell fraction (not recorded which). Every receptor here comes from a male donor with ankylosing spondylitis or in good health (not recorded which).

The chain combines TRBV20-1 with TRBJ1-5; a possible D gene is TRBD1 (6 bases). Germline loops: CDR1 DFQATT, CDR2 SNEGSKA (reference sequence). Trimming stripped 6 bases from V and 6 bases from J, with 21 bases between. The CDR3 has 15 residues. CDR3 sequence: CSAVETGQIGQPQHF. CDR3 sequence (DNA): TGCAGTGCCGTGGAAACAGGGCAGATCGGTCAGCCCCAGCATTTT.

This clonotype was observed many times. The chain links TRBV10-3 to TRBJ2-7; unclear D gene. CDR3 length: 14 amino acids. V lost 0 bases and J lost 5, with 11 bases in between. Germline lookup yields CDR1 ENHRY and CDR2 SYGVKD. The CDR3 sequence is CAISESTAKDEQYF. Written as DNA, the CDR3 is TGTGCCATCAGTGAGTCGACGGCTAAGGACGAGCAGTACTTC.

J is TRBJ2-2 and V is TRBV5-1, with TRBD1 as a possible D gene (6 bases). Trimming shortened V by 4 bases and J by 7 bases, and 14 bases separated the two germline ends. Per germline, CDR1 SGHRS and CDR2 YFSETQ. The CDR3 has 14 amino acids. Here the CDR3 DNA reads TGCGCCAGCAGCGGGCTAACAGGGCACGGGGAGCTGTTTTTT. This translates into CASSGLTGHGELFF.

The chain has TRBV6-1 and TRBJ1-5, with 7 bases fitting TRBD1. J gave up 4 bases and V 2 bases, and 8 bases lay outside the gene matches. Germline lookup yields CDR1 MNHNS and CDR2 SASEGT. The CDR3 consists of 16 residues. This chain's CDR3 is CASSEPGGLSNQPQHF. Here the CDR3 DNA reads TGTGCCAGCAGTGAACCAGGGGGACTCTCTAATCAGCCCCAGCATTTT.

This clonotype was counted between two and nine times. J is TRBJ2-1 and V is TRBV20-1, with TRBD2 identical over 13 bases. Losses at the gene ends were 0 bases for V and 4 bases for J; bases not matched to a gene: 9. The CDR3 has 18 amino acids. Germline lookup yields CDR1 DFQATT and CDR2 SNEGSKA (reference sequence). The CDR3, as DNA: TGCAGTGCTAGAGATCGCCGGACTAGCGGGAGTTATTACAATGAGCAGTTCTTC. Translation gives CSARDRRTSGSYYNEQFF.

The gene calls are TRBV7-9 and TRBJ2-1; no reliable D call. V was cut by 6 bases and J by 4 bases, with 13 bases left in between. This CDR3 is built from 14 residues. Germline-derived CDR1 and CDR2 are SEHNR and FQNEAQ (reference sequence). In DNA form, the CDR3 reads TGTGCCAGCAGGTTCCGGGTCCCATACAATGAGCAGTTCTTC. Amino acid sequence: CASRFRVPYNEQFF.

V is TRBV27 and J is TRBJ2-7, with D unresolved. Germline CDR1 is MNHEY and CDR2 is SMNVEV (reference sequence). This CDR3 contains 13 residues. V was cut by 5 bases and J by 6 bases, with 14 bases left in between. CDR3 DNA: TGTGCCAGCAGTCACAGACCGGTCGGCGAGCAGTACTTC. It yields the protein CASSHRPVGEQYF.

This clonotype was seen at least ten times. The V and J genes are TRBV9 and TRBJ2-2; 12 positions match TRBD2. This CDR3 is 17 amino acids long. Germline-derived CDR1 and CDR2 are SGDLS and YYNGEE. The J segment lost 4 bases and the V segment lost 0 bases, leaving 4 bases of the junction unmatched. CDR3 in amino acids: CASSVGLAGDRTGELFF. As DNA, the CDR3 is TGTGCCAGCAGCGTAGGACTAGCGGGAGATCGCACCGGGGAGCTGTTTTTT. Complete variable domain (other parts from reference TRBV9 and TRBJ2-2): DSGVTQTPKHLITATGQRVTLRCSPRSGDLSVYWYQQSLDQGLQFLIQYYNGEERAKGNILERFSAQQFPDLHSELNLSSLELGDSALYFCASSVGLAGDRTGELFFGEGSRLTVL.

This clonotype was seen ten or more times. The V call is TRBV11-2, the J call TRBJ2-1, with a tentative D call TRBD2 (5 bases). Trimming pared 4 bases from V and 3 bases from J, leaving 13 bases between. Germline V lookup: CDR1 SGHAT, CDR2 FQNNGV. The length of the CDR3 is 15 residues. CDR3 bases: TGTGCCAGCAGCTCCCCTAGCAGAATCTACAATGAGCAGTTCTTC. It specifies CASSSPSRIYNEQFF.

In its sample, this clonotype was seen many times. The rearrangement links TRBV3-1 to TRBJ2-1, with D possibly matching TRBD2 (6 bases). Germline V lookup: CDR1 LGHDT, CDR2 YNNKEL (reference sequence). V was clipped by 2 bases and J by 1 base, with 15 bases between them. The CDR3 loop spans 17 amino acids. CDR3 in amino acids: CASSQPPRGISYNEQFF. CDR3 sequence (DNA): TGTGCCAGCAGCCAACCTCCCCGCGGGATATCCTACAATGAGCAGTTCTTC.